This TCR beta chain was retrieved from a study of CD8 T cells in ankylosing spondylitis. A single record per CDR3 protein comes from TCRdb applying MiXCR to the 5' RACE reads. The data contain 180,000 or so distinct CDR3 sequences, around 10% of them seen just once; the ten biggest clones take up around 29%. The V end lost 7 bases, the J end lost 6 bases, and 10 bases lay between the germline ends. Germline V gene lookup returns CDR1 MNHNS and CDR2 SASEGT. This CDR3 region has 12 residues. Many counts were recorded for this clonotype. The sample taken for sequencing was blood, either unsorted or a sorted T cell fraction (not recorded which). This chain joins TRBV6-1 and TRBJ1-5; unclear D gene. This TCR was recovered from a male donor with ankylosing spondylitis or in good health (not recorded which). The CDR3 bases are TGTGCCAGCACCACCCTTGGTCAGCCCCAGCATTTT. Encoded protein: CASTTLGQPQHF.